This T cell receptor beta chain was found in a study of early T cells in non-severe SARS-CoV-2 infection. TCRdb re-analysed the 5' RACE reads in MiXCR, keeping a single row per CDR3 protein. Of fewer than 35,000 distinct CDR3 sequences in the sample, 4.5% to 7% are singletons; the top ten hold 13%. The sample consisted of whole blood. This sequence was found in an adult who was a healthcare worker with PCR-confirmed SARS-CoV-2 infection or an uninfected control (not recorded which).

CDR3 in DNA: TGTGCCAGCACCGAAGTTTTAGGGGCAGGAGGCTACACCTTC. The encoded protein is CASTEVLGAGGYTF. The J gene is TRBJ1-2, the V gene TRBV7-2; D is perhaps TRBD1 (5 bases). Germline assignment: CDR1 SGHTA and CDR2 FQGNSA. The CDR3 consists of 14 residues. Trimming left V 7 bases short and J 8 bases short, with 20 bases between.